A single sample gave rise to the 3 T cell receptor beta chains below, sequenced in a study of CD8 T cells in ankylosing spondylitis. TCRdb re-derived calls from the 5' RACE reads in MiXCR, one entry per CDR3 protein. The sample lists around 250,000 distinct CDR3 sequences, about 20% seen once, with 25% to 40% in the top ten. Sequencing was carried out using blood, either unsorted or a sorted T cell fraction (not recorded which). The receptors here all came from a male donor with ankylosing spondylitis or in good health (not recorded which).

CDR3 bases: TGCGCCAGCAGCCAAGATCAGCTAGCGGGGGTCGACGAGCAGTACTTC. Protein sequence: CASSQDQLAGVDEQYF. This sequence joins TRBV4-1 and TRBJ2-7; 10 positions match TRBD2. This CDR3 contains 16 residues. Per the germline V gene, CDR1 is MGHRA and CDR2 is YSYEKL. V was pared by 0 bases and J by 5 bases, with 7 bases of the junction left unmatched.

The gene calls are TRBV24-1 and TRBJ2-3; D is possibly TRBD2 (5 bases). This CDR3 contains 14 residues. V lost 7 bases and J lost 1, with 11 bases in between. The germline V gene has CDR1 KGHDR and CDR2 SFDVKD. DNA for the CDR3: TGTGCCACCAGACCGAGGGCGGGCACAGATACGCAGTATTTT. It is translated as CATRPRAGTDTQYF.

This clonotype was observed many times. V is TRBV4-1 and J is TRBJ2-5; 10 bases are a match to TRBD1. The CDR3 has 15 residues. CDR1 is MGHRA and CDR2 is YSYEKL in the germline V gene. V was pared by 3 bases and J by 5 bases, with 6 bases of the junction left unmatched. CDR3 amino acids: CASSHPGTGEETQYF. DNA of the CDR3: TGCGCCAGCAGCCACCCCGGGACAGGGGAGGAGACCCAGTACTTC.